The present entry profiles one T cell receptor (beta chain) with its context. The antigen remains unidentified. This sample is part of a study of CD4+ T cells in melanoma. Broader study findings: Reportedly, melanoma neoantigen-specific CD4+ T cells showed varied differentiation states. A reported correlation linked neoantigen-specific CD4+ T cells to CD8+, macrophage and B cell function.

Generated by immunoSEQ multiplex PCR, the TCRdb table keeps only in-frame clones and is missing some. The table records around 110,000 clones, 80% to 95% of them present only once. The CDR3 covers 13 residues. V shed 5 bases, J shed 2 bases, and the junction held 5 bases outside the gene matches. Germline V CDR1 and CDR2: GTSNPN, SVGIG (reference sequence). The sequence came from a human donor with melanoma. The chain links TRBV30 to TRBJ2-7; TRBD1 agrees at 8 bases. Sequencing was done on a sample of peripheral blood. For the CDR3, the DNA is TGTGCCTGGGGGGGGACAGGCGCCTACGAGCAGTACTTC. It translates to CAWGGTGAYEQYF.